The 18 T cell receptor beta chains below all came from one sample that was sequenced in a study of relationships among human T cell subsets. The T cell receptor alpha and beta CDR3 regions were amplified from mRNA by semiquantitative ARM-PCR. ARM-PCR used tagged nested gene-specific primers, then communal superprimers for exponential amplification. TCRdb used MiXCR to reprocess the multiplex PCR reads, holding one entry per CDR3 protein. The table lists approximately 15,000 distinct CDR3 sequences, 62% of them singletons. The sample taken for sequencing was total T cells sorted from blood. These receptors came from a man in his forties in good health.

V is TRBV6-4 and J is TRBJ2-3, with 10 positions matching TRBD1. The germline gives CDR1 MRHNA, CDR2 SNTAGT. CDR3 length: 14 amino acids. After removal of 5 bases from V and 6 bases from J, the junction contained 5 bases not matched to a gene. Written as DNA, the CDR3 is TGTGCCAGCAGTCCGGGACAGGGGAAGGATACGCAGTATTTT. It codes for CASSPGQGKDTQYF.

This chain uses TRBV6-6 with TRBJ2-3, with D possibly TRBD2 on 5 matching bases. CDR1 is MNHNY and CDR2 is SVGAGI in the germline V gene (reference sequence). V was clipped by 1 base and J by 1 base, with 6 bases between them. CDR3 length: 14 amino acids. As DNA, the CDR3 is TGTGCCAGCAGTTACTACGGGGGCACAGATACGCAGTATTTT. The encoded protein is CASSYYGGTDTQYF.

CDR3 in DNA: TGCGCCAGCAGTGAAGCGCTGGTAGGCACTGAAGCTTTCTTT. Amino acid sequence: CASSEALVGTEAFF. V and J are TRBV10-2 and TRBJ1-1; no clear D gene. Trimming left V 3 bases short and J 4 bases short, with 12 bases between. The V gene's germline CDR1 is WSHSY and CDR2 SAAADI. The CDR3 is 14 residues long.

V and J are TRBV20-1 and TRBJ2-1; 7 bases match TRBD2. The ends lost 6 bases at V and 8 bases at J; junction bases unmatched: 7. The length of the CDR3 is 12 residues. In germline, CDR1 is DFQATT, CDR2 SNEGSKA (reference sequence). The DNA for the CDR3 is TGCAGTGCGGCGGGAGTAGGGTATGAGCAGTTCTTC. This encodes CSAAGVGYEQFF.

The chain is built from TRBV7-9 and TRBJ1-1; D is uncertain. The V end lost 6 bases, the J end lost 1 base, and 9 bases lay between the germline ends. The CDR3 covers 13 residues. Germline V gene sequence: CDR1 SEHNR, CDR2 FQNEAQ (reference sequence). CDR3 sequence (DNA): TGTGCCAGCAGTTGGGGAGGGAACACTGAAGCTTTCTTT. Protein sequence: CASSWGGNTEAFF.

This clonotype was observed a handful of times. The chain's CDR3 is CASSSSRGTSSSNSYGYTF. CDR3 nucleotides: TGTGCCAGCAGCTCATCCAGGGGGACGTCCTCTTCCAATTCCTATGGCTACACCTTC. The chain carries TRBV7-9 and TRBJ1-2, with 7 bases identical to TRBD1. Losses at the gene ends were 4 bases for V and 4 bases for J; bases not matched to a gene: 21. CDR1 SEHNR and CDR2 FQNEAQ come from the germline V gene (reference sequence). This CDR3 is 19 amino acids long.

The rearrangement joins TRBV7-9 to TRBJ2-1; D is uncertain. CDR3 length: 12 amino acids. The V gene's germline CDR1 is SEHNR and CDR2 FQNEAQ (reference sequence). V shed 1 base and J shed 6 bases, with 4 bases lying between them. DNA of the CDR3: TGTGCCAGCAGCTTAGAGGGCAATGAGCAGTTCTTC. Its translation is CASSLEGNEQFF. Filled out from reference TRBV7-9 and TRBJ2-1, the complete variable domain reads DTGVSQNPRHKITKRGQNVTFRCDPISEHNRLYWYRQTLGQGPEFLTYFQNEAQLEKSRLLSDRFSAERPKGSFSTLEIQRTEQGDSAMYLCASSLEGNEQFFGPGTRLTVL.

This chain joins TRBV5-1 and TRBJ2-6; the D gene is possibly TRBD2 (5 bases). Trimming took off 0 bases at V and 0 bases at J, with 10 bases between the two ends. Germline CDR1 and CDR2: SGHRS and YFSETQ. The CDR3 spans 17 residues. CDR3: CASSLVEASSGANVLTF. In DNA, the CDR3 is TGCGCCAGCAGCTTGGTGGAGGCATCCTCTGGGGCCAACGTCCTGACTTTC.

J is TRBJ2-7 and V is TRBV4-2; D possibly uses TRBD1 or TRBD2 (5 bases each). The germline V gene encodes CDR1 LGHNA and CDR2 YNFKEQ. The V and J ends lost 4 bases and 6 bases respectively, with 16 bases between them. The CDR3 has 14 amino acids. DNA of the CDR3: TGTGCCAGCAGCCCCGGGGCCAGGGTCGGCGAGCAGTACTTC. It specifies CASSPGARVGEQYF.

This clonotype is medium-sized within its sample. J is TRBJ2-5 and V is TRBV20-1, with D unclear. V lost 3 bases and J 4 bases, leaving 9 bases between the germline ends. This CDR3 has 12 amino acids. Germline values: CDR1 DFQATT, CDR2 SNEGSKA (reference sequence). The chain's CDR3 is CSASKTRETQYF. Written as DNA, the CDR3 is TGCAGTGCTAGCAAGACTCGAGAGACCCAGTACTTC.

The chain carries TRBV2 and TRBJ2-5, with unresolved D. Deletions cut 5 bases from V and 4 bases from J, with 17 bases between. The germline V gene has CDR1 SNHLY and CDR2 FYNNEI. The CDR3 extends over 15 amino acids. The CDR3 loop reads CASSPFMYSTETQYF. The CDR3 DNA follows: TGTGCCAGCAGTCCCTTTATGTACTCGACAGAGACCCAGTACTTC.

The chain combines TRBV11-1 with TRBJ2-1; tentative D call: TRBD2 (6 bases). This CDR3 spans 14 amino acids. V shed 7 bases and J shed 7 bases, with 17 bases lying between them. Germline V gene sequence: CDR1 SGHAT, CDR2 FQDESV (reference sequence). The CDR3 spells CASTSGGLVNEQFF. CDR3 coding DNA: TGTGCCAGCACCTCCGGGGGTTTGGTGAATGAGCAGTTCTTC.

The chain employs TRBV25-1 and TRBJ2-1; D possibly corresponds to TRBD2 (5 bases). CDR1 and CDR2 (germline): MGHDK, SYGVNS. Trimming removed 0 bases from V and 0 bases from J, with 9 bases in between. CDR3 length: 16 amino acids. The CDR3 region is CASSEYKRSSYNEQFF. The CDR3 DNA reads TGTGCCAGCAGTGAATACAAGCGGAGCTCCTACAATGAGCAGTTCTTC.

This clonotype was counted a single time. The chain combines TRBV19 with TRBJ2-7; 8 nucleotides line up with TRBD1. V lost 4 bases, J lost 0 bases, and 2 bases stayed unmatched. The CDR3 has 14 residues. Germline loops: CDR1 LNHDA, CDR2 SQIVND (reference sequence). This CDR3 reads CASSTDRVSYEQYF. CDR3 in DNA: TGTGCCAGTAGTACGGACAGGGTCTCCTACGAGCAGTACTTC.

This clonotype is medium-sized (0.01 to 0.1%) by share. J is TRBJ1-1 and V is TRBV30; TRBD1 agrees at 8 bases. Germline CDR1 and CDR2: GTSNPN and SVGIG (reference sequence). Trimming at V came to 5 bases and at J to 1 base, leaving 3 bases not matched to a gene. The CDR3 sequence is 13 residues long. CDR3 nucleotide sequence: TGTGCCTGGGGACAGGGAGGGAACACTGAAGCTTTCTTT. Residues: CAWGQGGNTEAFF.

The CDR3 sequence is CASSLGVGSSAYEQYF. CDR3 nucleotides: TGTGCCAGCAGTTTAGGAGTAGGCAGTAGCGCCTACGAGCAGTACTTC. This chain uses TRBV12-3 or TRBV12-4 with TRBJ2-7; D may be TRBD2 (5 bases). V was trimmed by 1 base and J by 2 bases, leaving 15 bases between them. The CDR3 is 16 amino acids.

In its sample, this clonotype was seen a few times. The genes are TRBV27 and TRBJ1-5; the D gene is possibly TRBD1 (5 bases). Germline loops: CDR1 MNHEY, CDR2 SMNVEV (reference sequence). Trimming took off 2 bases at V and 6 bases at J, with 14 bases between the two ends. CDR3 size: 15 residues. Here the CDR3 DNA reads TGTGCCAGCAGTTTAAGGGAATCAGGGACTCAGCCCCAGCATTTT. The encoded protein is CASSLRESGTQPQHF.

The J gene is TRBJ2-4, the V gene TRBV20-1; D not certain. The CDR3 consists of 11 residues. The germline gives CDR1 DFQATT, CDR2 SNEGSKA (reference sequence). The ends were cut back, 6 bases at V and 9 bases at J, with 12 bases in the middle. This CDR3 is CSAPLAGIQYF. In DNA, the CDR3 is TGCAGTGCCCCCCTGGCTGGCATTCAGTACTTC.